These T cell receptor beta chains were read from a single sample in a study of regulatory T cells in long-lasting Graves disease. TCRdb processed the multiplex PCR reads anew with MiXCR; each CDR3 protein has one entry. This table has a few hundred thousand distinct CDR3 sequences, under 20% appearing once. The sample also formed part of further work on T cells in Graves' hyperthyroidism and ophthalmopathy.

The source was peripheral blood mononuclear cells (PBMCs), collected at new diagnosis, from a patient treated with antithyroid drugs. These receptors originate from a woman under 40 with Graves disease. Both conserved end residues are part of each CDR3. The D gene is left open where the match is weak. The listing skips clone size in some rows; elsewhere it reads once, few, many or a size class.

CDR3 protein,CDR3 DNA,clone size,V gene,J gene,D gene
CASSYLLEGRKSTDTQYF,TGTGCCAGCAGTTACCTGCTGGAGGGGAGGAAGAGCACAGATACGCAGTATTTT,.,TRBV6-5,TRBJ2-3,.
CAGLRTGASTDTQYF,TGTGCCGGCTTACGGACAGGAGCTAGCACAGATACGCAGTATTTT,many,TRBV7-9,TRBJ2-3,TRBD1
CASIITGGTEAFF,TGTGCCAGCATCATTACGGGGGGAACTGAAGCTTTCTTT,.,TRBV25-1,TRBJ1-1,.
CASKDRSREQYF,TGTGCCAGCAAAGACAGGTCAAGGGAGCAGTACTTC,.,TRBV2,TRBJ2-7,.
CSAAGNNEQFF,TGCAGTGCTGCCGGAAACAATGAGCAGTTCTTC,many,TRBV20-1,TRBJ2-1,.
CSAPFTGTSGDYEQYF,TGCAGTGCTCCTTTTACCGGGACTAGCGGGGACTACGAGCAGTACTTC,many,TRBV20-1,TRBJ2-7,TRBD2
CASSLIAGPTDTQYF,TGTGCCAGCAGCTTAATTGCGGGGCCCACAGATACGCAGTATTTT,.,TRBV7-3,TRBJ2-3,.
CASSQDGSGGRDEQFF,TGTGCCAGCAGCCAAGATGGTAGCGGGGGGAGAGATGAGCAGTTCTTC,few,TRBV4-2,TRBJ2-1,TRBD2
CASSLAFDYEQYF,TGCGCCAGCAGCTTGGCCTTCGACTACGAGCAGTACTTC,many,TRBV5-1,TRBJ2-7,.
CASTPMKTSNQPQHF,TGTGCCAGCACCCCGATGAAGACGAGCAATCAGCCCCAGCATTTT,many,TRBV2,TRBJ1-5,.
CSASKDRVYPTNEKLFF,TGCAGTGCTAGTAAGGACAGGGTCTATCCAACTAATGAAAAACTGTTTTTT,many,TRBV20-1,TRBJ1-4,TRBD1
CASIYYSRGVQETQYF,TGTGCCAGCATTTACTATTCAAGAGGGGTCCAGGAGACCCAGTACTTC,.,TRBV6-9,TRBJ2-5,.
CSARDGNNQPQHF,TGCAGTGCTAGGGACGGCAACAATCAGCCCCAGCATTTT,many,TRBV20-1,TRBJ1-5,.
CSARDFAGGFTDTQYF,TGCAGTGCTAGAGATTTTGCGGGGGGGTTCACAGATACGCAGTATTTT,.,TRBV20-1,TRBJ2-3,TRBD2
CASSLAGLAGDSSYNEQFF,TGTGCCAGCAGTTTAGCCGGACTAGCGGGGGACAGCTCCTACAATGAGCAGTTCTTC,.,TRBV12-3/TRBV12-4,TRBJ2-1,TRBD2
CASRVDGFYGYTF,TGTGCCAGCAGGGTTGATGGGTTTTATGGCTACACCTTC,many,TRBV27,TRBJ1-2,.
CASSLEGPGRSPLHF,TGTGCCAGCAGCTTGGAGGGCCCAGGGAGGTCACCCCTCCACTTT,many,TRBV12-3/TRBV12-4,TRBJ1-6,.
CSVEETGAREDGYTF,TGCAGCGTTGAAGAAACAGGGGCCCGGGAGGATGGCTACACCTTC,.,TRBV29-1,TRBJ1-2,TRBD1
CASSIGSLADTQYF,TGTGCCAGTAGTATTGGGTCCCTCGCAGATACGCAGTATTTT,.,TRBV19,TRBJ2-3,.
CASSSLLRAGGEQYF,TGTGCCAGCAGCAGCCTTTTGCGGGCTGGCGGCGAGCAGTACTTC,.,TRBV6-1,TRBJ2-7,.
CASSDGTVYNSPLHF,TGTGCCAGCAGCGACGGGACAGTCTATAATTCACCCCTCCACTTT,many,TRBV7-9,TRBJ1-6,TRBD1
CASSSGWGFQNIQYF,TGCGCCAGCAGCTCGGGGTGGGGTTTCCAAAACATTCAGTACTTC,many,TRBV5-1,TRBJ2-4,.
CASRPTTGPSSPLHF,TGTGCCAGCAGACCTACGACAGGGCCGAGTTCACCCCTCCACTTT,many,TRBV5-5,TRBJ1-6,TRBD1
CASRRTSGGLWDEQFF,TGTGCCAGCAGAAGGACTAGCGGGGGGCTTTGGGATGAGCAGTTCTTC,few,TRBV6-2/TRBV6-3,TRBJ2-1,TRBD2
CASSSSFTGELFF,TGTGCCAGCAGCTCGTCCTTCACCGGGGAGCTGTTTTTT,many,TRBV13,TRBJ2-2,.
CSARAYFSSGAYNEQFF,TGCAGTGCTAGGGCTTACTTTTCTAGCGGGGCCTACAATGAGCAGTTCTTC,few,TRBV20-1,TRBJ2-1,TRBD2
CASSDSPGVPYNEQFF,TGTGCCAGCAGTGACTCGCCGGGGGTCCCCTACAATGAGCAGTTCTTC,.,TRBV6-4,TRBJ2-1,.
CASSARTGGQETQYF,TGTGCCAGCAGCGCTCGAACAGGGGGTCAAGAGACCCAGTACTTC,many,TRBV5-8,TRBJ2-5,TRBD1
CASSSSHIGGFGYTF,TGCGCCAGCAGCTCCTCTCACATCGGCGGTTTTGGCTACACCTTC,many,TRBV4-1,TRBJ1-2,.